The 23 T cell receptor beta chains presented below share a single source sample, sequenced in a study of blood T cell repertoires in COVID-19 (TCRdb year 2020). Libraries were made using the immunoSEQ multiplex PCR assay. TCRdb holds this immuneACCESS table with in-frame rearrangements only. Some clones are missing; in checked studies, unresolved V genes explain under half, and the rest has no known cause. The sample table contains approximately 250,000 clones; only one count was recorded for more than 70% of them. Clones ranked in the top ten supply 0.95% to 1.5% of the sample. Sequencing was carried out using PBMCs or T cells enriched from blood (not recorded which). Every receptor here comes from a woman in her 40s with acute COVID-19.

This sequence joins TRBV9 and TRBJ1-2; TRBD1 matches at 7 bases. The length of the CDR3 is 22 residues. The germline V gene encodes CDR1 SGDLS and CDR2 YYNGEE. Trimming took 3 bases from V and 5 from J; bases not matched to a gene: 31. The CDR3 loop reads CASSAFSSPHGTVGEPFYGYTF. The CDR3 region has the DNA TGTGCCAGCAGCGCGTTTTCATCACCACATGGGACAGTGGGTGAACCGTTTTATGGCTACACCTTC.

The chain carries TRBV28 and TRBJ2-7; possible D gene TRBD1, 6 bases. Germline loops: CDR1 MDHEN, CDR2 SYDVKM. The ends were cut back, 1 base at V and 2 bases at J, with 12 bases in the middle. The CDR3 totals 15 residues. CDR3 in DNA: TGTGCCAGCAGTTTATTCCGGGACATCCCCTACGAGCAGTACTTC. Amino acids: CASSLFRDIPYEQYF.

The chain has TRBV19 and TRBJ1-2; 9 nucleotides line up with TRBD1. From germline, CDR1 is LNHDA and CDR2 SQIVND (reference sequence). CDR3 length: 13 residues. Trimming cost V 5 bases and J 8 bases; bases outside gene matches: 6. CDR3 protein: CASSYPGTGGYTF. DNA for the CDR3: TGTGCCAGTAGTTATCCCGGGACAGGGGGCTACACCTTC.

V and J are TRBV10-3 and TRBJ2-3; 11 positions match TRBD2. After removal of 0 bases from V and 0 bases from J, the junction contained 11 bases not matched to a gene. CDR1 and CDR2 (germline): ENHRY, SYGVKD. The CDR3 is made up of 20 amino acids. CDR3 DNA: TGTGCCATCAGTGAGTCCGCAGTCGGACTAGCGGGTCTTAGCACAGATACGCAGTATTTT. Protein: CAISESAVGLAGLSTDTQYF.

The rearrangement uses TRBV12-5 and TRBJ1-2, with no clear D. This CDR3 has 16 amino acids. The V and J ends lost 5 bases and 4 bases respectively, with 20 bases between them. CDR1 and CDR2 from the germline V gene are LGHNT and FRNRAP. CDR3: CASGAENLQSLYGYTF. CDR3 nucleotides: TGTGCTAGTGGTGCCGAAAATCTACAGAGCCTCTATGGCTACACCTTC. The entire variable domain, with the rest obtained from reference TRBV12-5 and TRBJ1-2, is as follows: DARVTQTPRHKVTEMGQEVTMRCQPILGHNTVFWYRQTMMQGLELLAYFRNRAPLDDSGMPKDRFSAEMPDATLATLKIQPSEPRDSAVYFCASGAENLQSLYGYTFGSGTRLTVV.

The V call is TRBV19, the J call TRBJ2-1; 7 bases are shared with TRBD1. Germline lookup yields CDR1 LNHDA and CDR2 SQIVND (reference sequence). V lost 4 bases, J lost 3 bases, and 3 bases stayed unmatched. The CDR3 has 14 amino acids. The chain's CDR3 is CASSRWDSYNEQFF. In DNA, the CDR3 is TGTGCCAGTAGTAGATGGGACAGCTACAATGAGCAGTTCTTC.

The chain is built from TRBV6-2 or TRBV6-3 and TRBJ1-2; perhaps TRBD1 as D (5 bases). Germline V gene data show CDR1 as MNHEY and CDR2 as SVGEGT. The CDR3 loop spans 13 amino acids. Deletions cut 5 bases from V and 2 bases from J, with 9 bases between. The CDR3: CASSKTENYGYTF. CDR3 coding DNA: TGTGCCAGCAGTAAGACAGAGAACTATGGCTACACCTTC.

The chain couples TRBV18 to TRBJ2-4, with 8 bases matching TRBD1. After removal of 3 bases from V and 9 bases from J, the junction contained 4 bases not matched to a gene. Germline V gene sequence: CDR1 KGHSH, CDR2 LQKENI. There are 13 residues in the CDR3. The CDR3 nucleotides are TGTGCCAGCTCACCCTATGACAGGGGCATTCAGTACTTC. It codes for CASSPYDRGIQYF.

The chain couples TRBV21-1 to TRBJ1-2; the D call of TRBD1 is as the table states it, not checked on the DNA. TRBV21-1 is marked as a pseudogene. This CDR3 region has 19 residues. The CDR3 sequence: CASSKGEGAPPRSNYGYTF. CDR3 sequence (DNA): TGTGCCAGCAGCAAAGGCGAAGGGGCCCCCCCCAGATCTAACTATGGCTACACCTTC.

CDR3 region: CASSFLGADTEAFF. The DNA of the CDR3 is TGTGCCAGCAGCTTCCTTGGGGCCGACACTGAAGCTTTCTTT. The chain uses TRBV5-5 and TRBJ1-1; D perhaps matches TRBD1 (5 bases). Trimming left V 2 bases short and J 3 bases short, with 11 bases between. The CDR3 consists of 14 residues. From germline, CDR1 is SGHKS and CDR2 YYEKEE (reference sequence).

The chain joins TRBV18 to TRBJ1-1, with 9 bases lining up with TRBD1. The CDR3 totals 15 residues. V lost 4 bases to trimming and J lost 2 bases; unmatched junction nucleotides: 5. CDR1 is KGHSH, CDR2 LQKENI, per germline. The CDR3 here is CASSLGQGGNTEAFF. Written as DNA, the CDR3 is TGTGCCAGCTCACTGGGACAGGGTGGTAACACTGAAGCTTTCTTT.

The gene calls are TRBV11-2 and TRBJ2-7; 8 bases agree with TRBD1. Trimming cost V 5 bases and J 2 bases; bases outside gene matches: 2. Germline V gene lookup returns CDR1 SGHAT and CDR2 FQNNGV. The CDR3 has 13 amino acids. The CDR3 DNA follows: TGTGCCAGCAGCCGGGACAGGACCTACGAGCAGTACTTC. Protein: CASSRDRTYEQYF. Full variable domain (missing parts from reference TRBV11-2 and TRBJ2-7): EAGVAQSPRYKIIEKRQSVAFWCNPISGHATLYWYQQILGQGPKLLIQFQNNGVVDDSQLPKDRFSAERLKGVDSTLKIQPAKLEDSAVYLCASSRDRTYEQYFGPGTRLTVT.

This clone was picked up a small number of times. The V gene is TRBV30, the J gene TRBJ1-1, with 10 bases aligning to TRBD1. The CDR3 sequence is 15 residues long. Unmatched junction bases numbered 5, after V lost 3 bases and J lost 1 base. The germline V gene has CDR1 GTSNPN and CDR2 SVGIG (reference sequence). CDR3 sequence reads: CAWSMTGGANTEAFF. The CDR3 DNA sequence: TGTGCCTGGAGCATGACAGGGGGCGCGAACACTGAAGCTTTCTTT.

The CDR3, as DNA: TGTGCCAGCAGTTCGGGATGGGAGAATTCACCCCTCCACTTT. Translating it yields CASSSGWENSPLHF. The chain couples TRBV27 to TRBJ1-6, with unresolved D. V lost 4 bases to trimming and J lost 7 bases, with 11 bases between them. The CDR3 covers 14 residues. CDR1 and CDR2 (germline): MNHEY, SMNVEV (reference sequence).

The rearrangement links TRBV3-1 (or the pseudogene TRBV3-2) to TRBJ1-1; D is possibly TRBD1 (5 bases). Germline V gene sequence: CDR1 LGHDT, CDR2 YNNKEL (reference sequence). The CDR3 spans 15 residues. Trimming cost V 1 base and J 6 bases, with 15 bases left between them. The CDR3 DNA is TGTGCCAGCAGCCAAGCGCAAGGGGTGGCGGCTGAAGCTTTCTTT. This translates into CASSQAQGVAAEAFF.

This chain uses TRBV18 with TRBJ2-7; TRBD2 matches at 7 bases. Germline CDR1 and CDR2: KGHSH and LQKENI. This CDR3 is 13 amino acids long. V was pared by 3 bases and J by 3 bases, with 2 bases of the junction left unmatched. The CDR3 bases are TGTGCCAGCTCACCTGGGGGGGGCTACGAGCAGTACTTC. This sequence encodes CASSPGGGYEQYF. The complete variable domain, with remaining parts taken from reference TRBV18 and TRBJ2-7, reads NAGVMQNPRHLVRRRGQEARLRCSPMKGHSHVYWYRQLPEEGLKFMVYLQKENIIDESGMPKERFSAEFPKEGPSILRIQQVVRGDSAAYFCASSPGGGYEQYFGPGTRLTVT.

This chain uses TRBV2 with TRBJ2-5, with 14 bases that match TRBD2. The trim removed 8 bases at V and 3 bases at J, leaving 14 bases unmatched. Germline V lookup: CDR1 SNHLY, CDR2 FYNNEI. This CDR3 region has 18 residues. The CDR3 coding sequence is TGTGCCAGCGGGACTAGCGGGAGTACGGGGGGAAAAAAAGAGACCCAGTACTTC. As protein: CASGTSGSTGGKKETQYF.

The V and J genes are TRBV2 and TRBJ2-2; 7 bases line up with TRBD2. The ends lost 3 bases at V and 5 bases at J; junction bases unmatched: 9. CDR3 length equals 16 residues. Germline V lookup: CDR1 SNHLY, CDR2 FYNNEI. The CDR3 DNA is TGTGCCAGCAGTGAGGCGAGCGGGGAGGAGACCGGGGAGCTGTTTTTT. It is translated as CASSEASGEETGELFF.

The rearrangement uses TRBV3-1 (or the pseudogene TRBV3-2) and TRBJ1-2; 11 bases align to TRBD1. The germline CDR1 and CDR2 sequences are LGHDT and YNNKEL (reference sequence). V lost 4 bases to trimming and J lost 7 bases; unmatched junction nucleotides: 8. CDR3 size: 15 residues. The CDR3 loop reads CASSRTGGTLVGYTF. The CDR3 DNA reads TGTGCCAGCAGCCGGACAGGGGGCACGCTGGTTGGCTACACCTTC.

This clone was seen a few times. The chain carries TRBV20-1 and TRBJ1-2, with a tentative D call TRBD1 (6 bases). V lost 3 bases, J lost 6 bases, and 20 bases lay in between. The CDR3 extends over 15 amino acids. Germline-derived CDR1 and CDR2 are DFQATT and SNEGSKA (reference sequence). The CDR3: CSASLEGVRGDGYTF. The DNA of the CDR3 is TGCAGTGCTAGTCTTGAGGGGGTACGTGGTGATGGCTACACCTTC.

In its sample, this clone was seen a few times. The genes are TRBV12-3 or TRBV12-4 and TRBJ1-2; D might be TRBD1 (5 bases). Trimming pared 3 bases from V and 5 bases from J, leaving 10 bases between. The CDR3 extends over 13 amino acids. Here the CDR3 DNA reads TGTGCCAGCAGTTTCTTGGGGGGGTATGGCTACACCTTC. This codes for CASSFLGGYGYTF.

This clone was seen only once. V gene TRBV4-1 combines with J gene TRBJ2-7; D might be TRBD2 (6 bases). Looked up from germline, CDR1 is MGHRA and CDR2 is YSYEKL. This CDR3 is 15 amino acids long. V lost 1 base to trimming and J lost 3 bases, with 13 bases between them. CDR3 loop: CASSQGVGDFYEQYF. CDR3 sequence (DNA): TGCGCCAGCAGCCAAGGGGTGGGGGACTTCTACGAGCAGTACTTC.

This clone showed up just once. This chain uses TRBV27 with TRBJ1-2, with 12 bases that match TRBD1. The CDR3 is 14 amino acids. Trimming cost V 5 bases and J 7 bases; bases outside gene matches: 5. Germline V gene lookup returns CDR1 MNHEY and CDR2 SMNVEV (reference sequence). In DNA form, the CDR3 reads TGTGCCAGCAGTCGGGACAGGGGGCTTAGTGGCTACACCTTC. Amino acid sequence: CASSRDRGLSGYTF.